This T cell receptor (beta chain) emerged from a study of technical replicates of blood from several donors. Sequencing used immunoSEQ multiplex PCR; TCRdb keeps in-frame clones, though not all of them. Of 85,000 to 90,000 clones listed, around 93% are singletons. Germline CDR1 KGHSY, CDR2 FQNENV. With 1 base clipped from V and 7 bases from J, the junction kept 8 bases outside the gene matches. This CDR3 is 15 amino acids long. This clone was found once. The V gene is TRBV16, the J gene TRBJ2-3; 7 nucleotides align to TRBD1. Sequences were obtained from T cells isolated from PBMCs. This TCR was recovered from a human donor in good health. CDR3: CASSQLTGLKYTQYF. The CDR3 nucleotides are TGTGCCAGCAGCCAATTGACAGGGCTCAAGTATACGCAGTATTTT.